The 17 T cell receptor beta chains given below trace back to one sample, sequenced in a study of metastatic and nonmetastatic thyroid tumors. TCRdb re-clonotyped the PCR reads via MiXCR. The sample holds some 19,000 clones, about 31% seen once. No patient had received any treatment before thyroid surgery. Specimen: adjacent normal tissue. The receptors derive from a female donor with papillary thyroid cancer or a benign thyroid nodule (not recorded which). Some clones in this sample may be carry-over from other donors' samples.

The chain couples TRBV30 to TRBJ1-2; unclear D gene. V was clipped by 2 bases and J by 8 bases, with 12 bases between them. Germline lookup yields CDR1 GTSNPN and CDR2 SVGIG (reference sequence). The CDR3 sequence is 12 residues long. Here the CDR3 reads CAWSLGREGYTF. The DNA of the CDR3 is TGTGCCTGGAGTCTTGGTAGGGAGGGCTACACCTTC.

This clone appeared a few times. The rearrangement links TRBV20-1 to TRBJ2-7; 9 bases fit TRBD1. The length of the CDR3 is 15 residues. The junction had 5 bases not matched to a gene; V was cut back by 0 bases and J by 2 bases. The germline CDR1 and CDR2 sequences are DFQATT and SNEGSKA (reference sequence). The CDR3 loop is CSAREGTGYTYEQYF. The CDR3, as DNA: TGCAGTGCTAGAGAGGGGACAGGGTACACCTACGAGCAGTACTTC.

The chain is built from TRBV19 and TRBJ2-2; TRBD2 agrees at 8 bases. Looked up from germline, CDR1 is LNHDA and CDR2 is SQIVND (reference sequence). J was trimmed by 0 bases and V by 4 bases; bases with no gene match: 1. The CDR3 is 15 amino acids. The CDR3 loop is CASSTGLANTGELFF. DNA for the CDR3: TGTGCCAGTAGTACGGGACTAGCGAACACCGGGGAGCTGTTTTTT.

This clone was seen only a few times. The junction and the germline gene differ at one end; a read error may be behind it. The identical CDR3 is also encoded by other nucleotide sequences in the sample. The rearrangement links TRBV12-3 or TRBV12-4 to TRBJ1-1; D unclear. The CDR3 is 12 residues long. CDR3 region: CASSYWDTEAFF. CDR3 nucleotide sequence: TGCGCCAGCAGTTACTGGGACACTGAAGCTTTCTTT.

The CDR3 DNA follows: TGTGCCAGCGGCGGGGGAACCTACGAGCAGTACTTC. Amino acid sequence: CASGGGTYEQYF. The rearrangement links TRBV11-3 to TRBJ2-7; the match to TRBD2 covers 7 bases. Germline V gene lookup returns CDR1 SGHNT and CDR2 YENEEA. The CDR3 has 12 residues. V trimming: 8 bases; J trimming: 2 bases; junction bases outside the gene matches: 3.

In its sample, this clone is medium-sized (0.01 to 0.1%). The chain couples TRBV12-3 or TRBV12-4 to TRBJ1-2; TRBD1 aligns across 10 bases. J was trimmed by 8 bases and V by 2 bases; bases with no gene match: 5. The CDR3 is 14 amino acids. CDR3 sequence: CASSLFDRGLGYTF. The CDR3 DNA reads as TGTGCCAGCAGTTTATTCGACAGGGGGCTAGGCTACACCTTC.

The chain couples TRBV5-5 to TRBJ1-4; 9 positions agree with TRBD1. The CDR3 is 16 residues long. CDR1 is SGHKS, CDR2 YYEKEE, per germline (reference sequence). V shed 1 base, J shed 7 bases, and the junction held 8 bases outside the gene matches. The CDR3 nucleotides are TGTGCCAGCAGCTTGAGCTCGGGGACAGGGACTGAAAAACTGTTTTTT. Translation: CASSLSSGTGTEKLFF.

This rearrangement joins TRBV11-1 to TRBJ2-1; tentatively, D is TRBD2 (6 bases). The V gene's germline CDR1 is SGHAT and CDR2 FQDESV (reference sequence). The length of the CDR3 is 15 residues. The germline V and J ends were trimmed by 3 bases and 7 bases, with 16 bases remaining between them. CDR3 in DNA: TGTGCCAGCAGCTTGCTGACGGGAGTAATGAATGAGCAGTTCTTC. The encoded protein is CASSLLTGVMNEQFF.

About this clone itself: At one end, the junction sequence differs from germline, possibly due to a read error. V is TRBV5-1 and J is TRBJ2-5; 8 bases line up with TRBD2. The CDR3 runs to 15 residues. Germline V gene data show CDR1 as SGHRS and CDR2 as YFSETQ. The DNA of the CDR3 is TGCGCCAGCTGTAATAATCCCGCCGGGGGGGAGACCCAGCGCTTC. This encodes CASCNNPAGGETQRF.

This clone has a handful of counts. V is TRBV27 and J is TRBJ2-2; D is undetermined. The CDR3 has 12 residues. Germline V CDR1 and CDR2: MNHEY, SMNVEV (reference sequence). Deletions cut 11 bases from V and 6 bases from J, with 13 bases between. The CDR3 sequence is CARVGWPGELFF. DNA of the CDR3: TGTGCCCGCGTAGGGTGGCCCGGGGAGCTGTTTTTT.

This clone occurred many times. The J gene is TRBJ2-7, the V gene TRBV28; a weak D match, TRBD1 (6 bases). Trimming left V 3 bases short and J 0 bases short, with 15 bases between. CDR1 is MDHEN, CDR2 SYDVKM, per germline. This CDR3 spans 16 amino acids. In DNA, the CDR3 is TGTGCCAGCAGTTTCCAGGGGTTGTGGAGCTCCTACGAGCAGTACTTC. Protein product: CASSFQGLWSSYEQYF. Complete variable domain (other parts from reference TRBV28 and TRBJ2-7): DVKVTQSSRYLVKRTGEKVFLECVQDMDHENMFWYRQDPGLGLRLIYFSYDVKMKEKGDIPEGYSVSREKKERFSLILESASTNQTSMYLCASSFQGLWSSYEQYFGPGTRLTVT.

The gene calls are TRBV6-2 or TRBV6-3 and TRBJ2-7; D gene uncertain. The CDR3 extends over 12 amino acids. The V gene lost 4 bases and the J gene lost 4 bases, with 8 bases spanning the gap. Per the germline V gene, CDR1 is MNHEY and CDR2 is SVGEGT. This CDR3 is CASSSGRYEQYF. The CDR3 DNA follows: TGTGCCAGCAGTTCAGGCCGGTACGAGCAGTACTTC.

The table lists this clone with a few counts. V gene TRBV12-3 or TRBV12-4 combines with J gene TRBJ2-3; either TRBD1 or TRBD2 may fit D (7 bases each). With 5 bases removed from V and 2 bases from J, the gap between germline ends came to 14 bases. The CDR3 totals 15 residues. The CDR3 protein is CASSPQGGYTDTQYF. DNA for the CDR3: TGTGCCAGCAGTCCTCAGGGGGGGTACACAGATACGCAGTATTTT.

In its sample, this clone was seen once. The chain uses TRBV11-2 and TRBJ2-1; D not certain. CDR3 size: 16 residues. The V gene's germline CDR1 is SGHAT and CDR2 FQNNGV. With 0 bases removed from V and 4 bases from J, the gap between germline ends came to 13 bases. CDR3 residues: CASSLDPRSRYNEQFF. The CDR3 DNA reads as TGTGCCAGCAGCTTAGATCCCAGAAGTAGATACAATGAGCAGTTCTTC. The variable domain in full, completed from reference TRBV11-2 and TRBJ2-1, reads EAGVAQSPRYKIIEKRQSVAFWCNPISGHATLYWYQQILGQGPKLLIQFQNNGVVDDSQLPKDRFSAERLKGVDSTLKIQPAKLEDSAVYLCASSLDPRSRYNEQFFGPGTRLTVL.

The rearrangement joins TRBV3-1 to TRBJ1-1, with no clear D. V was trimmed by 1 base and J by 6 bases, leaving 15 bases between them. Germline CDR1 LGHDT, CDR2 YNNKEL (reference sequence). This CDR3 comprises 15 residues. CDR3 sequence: CASSQVLRVTSEAFF. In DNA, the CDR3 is TGTGCCAGCAGCCAAGTATTGAGGGTGACGTCTGAAGCTTTCTTT. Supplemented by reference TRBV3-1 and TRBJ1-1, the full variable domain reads DTAVSQTPKYLVTQMGNDKSIKCEQNLGHDTMYWYKQDSKKFLKIMFSYNNKELIINETVPNRFSPKSPDKAHLNLHINSLELGDSAVYFCASSQVLRVTSEAFFGQGTRLTVV.

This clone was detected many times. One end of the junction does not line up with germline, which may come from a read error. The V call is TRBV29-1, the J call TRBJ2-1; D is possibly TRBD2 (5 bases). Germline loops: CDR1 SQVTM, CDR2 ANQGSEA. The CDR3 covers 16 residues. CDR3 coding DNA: TGCAGCGGTGAAGGAGAGGGTAGTAGCTCCTACAATGAGCAGTTCTTC. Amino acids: CSGEGEGSSSYNEQFF.

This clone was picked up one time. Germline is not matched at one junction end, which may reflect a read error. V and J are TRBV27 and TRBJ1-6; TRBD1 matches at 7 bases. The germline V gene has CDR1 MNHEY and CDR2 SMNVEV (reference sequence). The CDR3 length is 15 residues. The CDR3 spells CASTLRQGYKSPLHF. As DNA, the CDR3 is TGTGCCAGCACCCTCAGACAGGGATATAAATCACCCCTCCACTTT.